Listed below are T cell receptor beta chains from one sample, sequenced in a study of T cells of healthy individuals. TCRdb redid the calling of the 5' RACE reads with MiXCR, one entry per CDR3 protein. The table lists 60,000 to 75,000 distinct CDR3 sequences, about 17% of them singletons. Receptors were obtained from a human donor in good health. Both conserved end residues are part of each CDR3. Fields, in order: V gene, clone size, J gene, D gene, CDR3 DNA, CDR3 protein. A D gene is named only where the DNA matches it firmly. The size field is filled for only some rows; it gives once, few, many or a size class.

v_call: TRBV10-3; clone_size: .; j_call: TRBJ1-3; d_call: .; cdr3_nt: TGTGCCATCAGTGAGTCCGGGGGGCGCGGAAACACCATATATTTT; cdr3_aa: CAISESGGRGNTIYF
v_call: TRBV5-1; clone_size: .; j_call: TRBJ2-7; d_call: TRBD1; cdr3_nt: TGCGCCAGCAGCTTGGGTGGGACAGGGCACTACGAGCAGTACTTC; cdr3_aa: CASSLGGTGHYEQYF
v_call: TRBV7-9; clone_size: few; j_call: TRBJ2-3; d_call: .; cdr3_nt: TGTGCCAGCAGCTTTTCCCTGGGAGATACGCAGTATTTT; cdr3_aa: CASSFSLGDTQYF
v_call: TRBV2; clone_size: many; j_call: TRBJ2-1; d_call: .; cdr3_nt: TGTGCCAGCAACATATTAACCTCCTACAATGAGCAGTTCTTC; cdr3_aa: CASNILTSYNEQFF
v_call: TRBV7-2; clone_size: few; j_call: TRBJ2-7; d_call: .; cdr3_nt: TGTGCCAGCAGCTTTTGGGGGAGTAGTGACGAGCAGTACTTC; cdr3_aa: CASSFWGSSDEQYF
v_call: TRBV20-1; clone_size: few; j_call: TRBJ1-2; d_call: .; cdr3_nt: TGCAGTGCTAGGGGTCAGTTGCAGAGCTACACCTTC; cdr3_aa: CSARGQLQSYTF
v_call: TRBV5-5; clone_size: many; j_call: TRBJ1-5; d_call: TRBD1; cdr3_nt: TGTGCCAGCAGCAGCACCAATTCACGGGACAGGGGTTTCTGGGGGCCCCAGCATTTT; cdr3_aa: CASSSTNSRDRGFWGPQHF
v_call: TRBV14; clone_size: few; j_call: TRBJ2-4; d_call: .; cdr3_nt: TGTGCCAGCAGCCAAGATTACCCAACGGACATTCAGTACTTC; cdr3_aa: CASSQDYPTDIQYF
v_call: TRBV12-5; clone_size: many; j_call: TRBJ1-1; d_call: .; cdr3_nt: TGTGCTAGTGGTTCGCGACAGGAATCTGAAGCTTTCTTT; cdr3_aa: CASGSRQESEAFF
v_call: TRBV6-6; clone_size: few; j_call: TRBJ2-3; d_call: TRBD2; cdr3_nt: TGTGCCAGCAGTTACTCAAGGCTAGCGGGATCGGATACGCAGTATTTT; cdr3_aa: CASSYSRLAGSDTQYF
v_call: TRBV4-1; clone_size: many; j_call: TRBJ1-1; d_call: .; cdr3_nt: TGCGCCAGCAGCCAAGGCTCTGAAGCTTTCTTT; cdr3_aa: CASSQGSEAFF
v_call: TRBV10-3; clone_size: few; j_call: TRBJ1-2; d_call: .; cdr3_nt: TGTGCCATCAGTGGGAGGTCAGATCGTGGCTACACCTTC; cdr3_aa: CAISGRSDRGYTF
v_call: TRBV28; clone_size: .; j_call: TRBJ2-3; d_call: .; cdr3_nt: TGTGCCAGCGACCCCCGACGTGGCACAGATACGCAGTATTTT; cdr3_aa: CASDPRRGTDTQYF
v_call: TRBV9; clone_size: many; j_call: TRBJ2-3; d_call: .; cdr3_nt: TGTGCCAGCAGCCAGAACCCAGATACGCAGTATTTT; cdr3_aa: CASSQNPDTQYF
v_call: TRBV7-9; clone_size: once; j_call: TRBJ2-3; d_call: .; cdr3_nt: TGTGCCAGCAGCCTCGACCCGGGAACAGATACGCAGTATTTT; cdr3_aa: CASSLDPGTDTQYF
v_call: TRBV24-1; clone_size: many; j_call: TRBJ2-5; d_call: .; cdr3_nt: TGTGCCACCAGCCCCTTGGGAGGCGGAACCAATCGGGAGACCCAGTACTTC; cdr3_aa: CATSPLGGGTNRETQYF
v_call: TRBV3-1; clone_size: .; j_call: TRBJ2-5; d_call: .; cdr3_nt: TGTGCCAGCAGCCAAGCGGGTCAAGAGACCCAGTACTTC; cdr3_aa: CASSQAGQETQYF
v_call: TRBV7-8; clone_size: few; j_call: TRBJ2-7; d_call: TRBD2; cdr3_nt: TGTGCCAGCAGCGACCTACTTAGGGGACTAGCGGGAGGGCCTAAGTACGAGCAGTACTTC; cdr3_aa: CASSDLLRGLAGGPKYEQYF
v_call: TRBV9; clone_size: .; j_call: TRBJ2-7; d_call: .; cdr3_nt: TGTGCCAGCAGCGTAGAAGGCGGGGTGCCCTACGAGCAGTACTTC; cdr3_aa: CASSVEGGVPYEQYF
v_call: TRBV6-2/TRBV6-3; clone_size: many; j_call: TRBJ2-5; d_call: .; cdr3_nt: TGTGCCAGCAGTTACCGGATGGTGGAGACCCAGTACTTC; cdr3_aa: CASSYRMVETQYF
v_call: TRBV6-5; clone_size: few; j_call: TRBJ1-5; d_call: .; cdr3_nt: TGTGCCAGCAGCCCCGACGGATACAATCAGCCCCAGCATTTT; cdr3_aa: CASSPDGYNQPQHF
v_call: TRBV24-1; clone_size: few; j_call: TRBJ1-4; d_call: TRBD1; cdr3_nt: TGTGCCACCCAGGGACAGGGGAATGAAAAACTGTTTTTT; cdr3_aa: CATQGQGNEKLFF
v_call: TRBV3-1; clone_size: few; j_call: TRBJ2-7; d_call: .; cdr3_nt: TGTGCCAGCAGCCAAGATGTGAGGGTGCACGAGCAGTACTTC; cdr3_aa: CASSQDVRVHEQYF
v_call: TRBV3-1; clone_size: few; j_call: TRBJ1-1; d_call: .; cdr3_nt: TGTGCCAGCAGCCAAACGGAGGACACTGAAGCTTTCTTT; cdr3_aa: CASSQTEDTEAFF
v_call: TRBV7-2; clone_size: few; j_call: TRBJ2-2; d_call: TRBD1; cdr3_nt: TGTGCCAGCAGCCCCAGGGGGACAGGGTCGGCCGGGGAGCTGTTTTTT; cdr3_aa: CASSPRGTGSAGELFF
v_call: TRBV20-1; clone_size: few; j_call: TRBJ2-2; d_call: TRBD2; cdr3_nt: TGCAGTGCTAGAGCCCCGCGAGCGGGAGGGCTTCAAGTCGGGGAGCTGTTTTTT; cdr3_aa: CSARAPRAGGLQVGELFF
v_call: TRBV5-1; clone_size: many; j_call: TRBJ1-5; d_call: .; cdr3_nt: TGCGCCAGCAGGGATAGCAATCAGCCCCAGCATTTT; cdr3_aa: CASRDSNQPQHF
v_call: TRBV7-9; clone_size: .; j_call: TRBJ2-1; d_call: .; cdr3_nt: TGTGCCAGCAGCTTAGAGGTCCCCAATGAGCAGTTCTTC; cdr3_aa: CASSLEVPNEQFF
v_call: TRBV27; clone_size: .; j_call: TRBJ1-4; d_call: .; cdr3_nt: TGTGCCAGCAGTAAGGAGGGAGGGAGGAATGAAAAACTGTTTTTT; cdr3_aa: CASSKEGGRNEKLFF
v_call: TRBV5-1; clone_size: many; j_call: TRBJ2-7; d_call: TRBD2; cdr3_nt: TGCGCCAGCAGCTTGCTAGCGGGGGGGGAATACGAGCAGTACTTC; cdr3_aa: CASSLLAGGEYEQYF
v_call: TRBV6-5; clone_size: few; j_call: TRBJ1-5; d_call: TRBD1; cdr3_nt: TGTGCCAGCAGTTACTCAGGACAGGGCCAGCCCCAGCATTTT; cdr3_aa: CASSYSGQGQPQHF
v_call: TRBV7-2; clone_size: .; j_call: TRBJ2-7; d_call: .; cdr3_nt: TGTGCCAGCAGCTTAGGGGGTCCCCATGGGCCCGAGCAGTACTTC; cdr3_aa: CASSLGGPHGPEQYF
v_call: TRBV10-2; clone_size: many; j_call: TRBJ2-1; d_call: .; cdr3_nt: TGCGCCAGCAGTAGAGGGGGGGCGGCCTACAATGAGCAGTTCTTC; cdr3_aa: CASSRGGAAYNEQFF
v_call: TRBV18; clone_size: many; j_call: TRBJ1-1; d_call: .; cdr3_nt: TGTGCCAGCTCACCGGCAGGGGATATTGAAGCTTTCTTT; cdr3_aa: CASSPAGDIEAFF
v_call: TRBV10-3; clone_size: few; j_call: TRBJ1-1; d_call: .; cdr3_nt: TGTGCCAGAGGACAGATTAACACTGAAGCTTTCTTT; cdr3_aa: CARGQINTEAFF
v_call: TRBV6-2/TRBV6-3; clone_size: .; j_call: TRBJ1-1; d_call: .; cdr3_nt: TGTGCCAGCAGCCGGGGCACTGAAGCTTTCTTT; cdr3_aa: CASSRGTEAFF
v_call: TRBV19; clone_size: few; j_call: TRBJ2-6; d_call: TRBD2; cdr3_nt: TGTGCCAGTCGGGGGCGTAGCGGGAGAGGCTCTGGGGCCAACGTCCTGACTTTC; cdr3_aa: CASRGRSGRGSGANVLTF
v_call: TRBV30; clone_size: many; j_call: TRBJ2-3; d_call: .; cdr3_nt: TGTGCCTGGAGTCGACAATCTTCTAGCACAGATACGCAGTATTTT; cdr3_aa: CAWSRQSSSTDTQYF
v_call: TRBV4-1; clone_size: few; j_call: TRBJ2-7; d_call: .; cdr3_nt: TGCGCCAGCAGCCAAGCGGTTGGGGGGTCCTACGAGCAGTACTTC; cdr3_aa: CASSQAVGGSYEQYF
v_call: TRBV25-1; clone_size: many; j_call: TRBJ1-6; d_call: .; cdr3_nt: TGTGCCAGCAGTCCCACAGGGTACAATTCACCCCTCCACTTT; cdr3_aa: CASSPTGYNSPLHF
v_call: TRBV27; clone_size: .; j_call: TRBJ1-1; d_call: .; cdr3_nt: TGTGCCAGCAGTGTAAACCAGGGTACTGAAGCTTTCTTT; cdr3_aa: CASSVNQGTEAFF
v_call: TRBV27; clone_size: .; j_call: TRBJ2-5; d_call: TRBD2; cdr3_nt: TGTGCCAGCGGGCGGCGGGGGGCCATCGAGACCCAGTACTTC; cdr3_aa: CASGRRGAIETQYF
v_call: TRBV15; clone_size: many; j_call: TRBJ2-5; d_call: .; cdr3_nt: TGTGCCACCAGCACCCCTGGGTATCAAGAGACCCAGTACTTC; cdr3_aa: CATSTPGYQETQYF